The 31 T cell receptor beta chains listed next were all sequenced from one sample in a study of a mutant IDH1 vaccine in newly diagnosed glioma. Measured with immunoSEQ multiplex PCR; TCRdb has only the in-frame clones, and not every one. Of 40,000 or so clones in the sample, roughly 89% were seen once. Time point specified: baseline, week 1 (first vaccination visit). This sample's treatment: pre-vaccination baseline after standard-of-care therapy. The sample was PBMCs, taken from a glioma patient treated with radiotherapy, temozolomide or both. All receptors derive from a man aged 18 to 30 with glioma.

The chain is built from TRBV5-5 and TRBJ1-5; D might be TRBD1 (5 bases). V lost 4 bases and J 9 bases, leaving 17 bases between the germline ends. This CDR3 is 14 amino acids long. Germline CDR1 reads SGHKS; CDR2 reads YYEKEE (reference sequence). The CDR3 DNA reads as TGTGCCAGCAGCCCGGGGGAGTCTCAGAGGCCCCAGCATTTT. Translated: CASSPGESQRPQHF. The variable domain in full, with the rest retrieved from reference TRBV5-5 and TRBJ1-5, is DAGVTQSPTHLIKTRGQQVTLRCSPISGHKSVSWYQQVLGQGPQFIFQYYEKEERGRGNFPDRFSARQFPNYSSELNVNALLLGDSALYLCASSPGESQRPQHFGDGTRLSIL.

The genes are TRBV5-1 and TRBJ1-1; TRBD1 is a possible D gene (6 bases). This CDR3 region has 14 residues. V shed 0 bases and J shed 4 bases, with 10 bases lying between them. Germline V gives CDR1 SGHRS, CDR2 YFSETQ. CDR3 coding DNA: TGCGCCAGCAGCTTGGGGGCGGGGGCCACTGAAGCTTTCTTT. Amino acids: CASSLGAGATEAFF.

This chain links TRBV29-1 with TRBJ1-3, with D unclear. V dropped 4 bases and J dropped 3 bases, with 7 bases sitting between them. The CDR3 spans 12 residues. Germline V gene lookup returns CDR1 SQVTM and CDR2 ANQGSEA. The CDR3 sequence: CSVGTFGNTIYF. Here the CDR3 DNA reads TGCAGCGTTGGGACGTTTGGAAACACCATATATTTT.

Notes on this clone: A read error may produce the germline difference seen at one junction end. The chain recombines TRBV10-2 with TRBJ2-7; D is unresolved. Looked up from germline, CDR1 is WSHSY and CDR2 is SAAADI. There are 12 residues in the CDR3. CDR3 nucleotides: TGCGCCAGCAGAGAGTATACGAACGAGCAGTACTTC. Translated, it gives CASREYTNEQYF.

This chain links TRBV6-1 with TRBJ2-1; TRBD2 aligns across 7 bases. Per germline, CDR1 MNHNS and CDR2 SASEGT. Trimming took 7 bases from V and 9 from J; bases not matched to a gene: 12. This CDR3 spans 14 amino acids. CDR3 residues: CASKASGALGEQFF. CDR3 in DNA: TGTGCCAGCAAGGCCAGCGGGGCGCTCGGTGAGCAGTTCTTC.

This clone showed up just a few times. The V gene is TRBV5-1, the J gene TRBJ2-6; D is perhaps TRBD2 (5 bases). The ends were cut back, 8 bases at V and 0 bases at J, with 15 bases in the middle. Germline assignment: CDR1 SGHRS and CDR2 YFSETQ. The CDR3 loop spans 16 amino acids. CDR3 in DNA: TGCGCCAGTCAAAGCGGATCGCTCTCTGGGGCCAACGTCCTGACTTTC. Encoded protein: CASQSGSLSGANVLTF. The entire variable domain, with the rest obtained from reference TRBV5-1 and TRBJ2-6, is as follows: KAGVTQTPRYLIKTRGQQVTLSCSPISGHRSVSWYQQTPGQGLQFLFEYFSETQRNKGNFPGRFSGRQFSNSRSEMNVSTLELGDSALYLCASQSGSLSGANVLTFGAGSRLTVL.

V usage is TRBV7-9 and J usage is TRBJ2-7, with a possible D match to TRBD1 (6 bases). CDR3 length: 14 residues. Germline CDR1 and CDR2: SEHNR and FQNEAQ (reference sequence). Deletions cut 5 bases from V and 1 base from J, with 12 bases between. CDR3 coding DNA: TGTGCCAGCAGCCCGAGGGACAAATCCTACGAGCAGTACTTC. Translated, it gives CASSPRDKSYEQYF. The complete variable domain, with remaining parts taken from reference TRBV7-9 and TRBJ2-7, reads DTGVSQNPRHKITKRGQNVTFRCDPISEHNRLYWYRQTLGQGPEFLTYFQNEAQLEKSRLLSDRFSAERPKGSFSTLEIQRTEQGDSAMYLCASSPRDKSYEQYFGPGTRLTVT.

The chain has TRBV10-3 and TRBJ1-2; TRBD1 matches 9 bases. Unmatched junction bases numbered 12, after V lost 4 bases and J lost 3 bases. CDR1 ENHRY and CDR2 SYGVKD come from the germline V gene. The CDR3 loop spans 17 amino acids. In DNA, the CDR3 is TGTGCCATCAGTGGAGGACAGGGGACTGTAAACGACTATGGCTACACCTTC. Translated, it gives CAISGGQGTVNDYGYTF.

DNA for the CDR3: TGTGCCAGCAGCCCTTTAAGAGGTCACAATCAGCCCCAGCATTTT. Protein sequence: CASSPLRGHNQPQHF. This chain connects TRBV6-5 to TRBJ1-5; D unclear. The CDR3 runs 15 residues. V lost 6 bases and J 3 bases, leaving 15 bases between the germline ends. Germline assignment: CDR1 MNHEY and CDR2 SVGAGI.

The chain's CDR3 is CAISYRGEKLFF. CDR3 bases: TGTGCCATCAGCTACAGGGGGGAAAAACTGTTTTTT. This chain connects TRBV10-3 to TRBJ1-4; TRBD1 matches 8 bases. Per germline, CDR1 ENHRY and CDR2 SYGVKD. The V and J ends lost 6 bases and 8 bases, in that order; junction bases with no gene match: 2. The CDR3 loop spans 12 amino acids.

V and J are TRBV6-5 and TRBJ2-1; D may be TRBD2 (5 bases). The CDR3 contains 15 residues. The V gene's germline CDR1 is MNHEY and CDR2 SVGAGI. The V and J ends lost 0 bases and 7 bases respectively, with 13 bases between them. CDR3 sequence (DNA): TGTGCCAGCAGTTACTCGACGGGGTGGGCGAATGAGCAGTTCTTC. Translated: CASSYSTGWANEQFF.

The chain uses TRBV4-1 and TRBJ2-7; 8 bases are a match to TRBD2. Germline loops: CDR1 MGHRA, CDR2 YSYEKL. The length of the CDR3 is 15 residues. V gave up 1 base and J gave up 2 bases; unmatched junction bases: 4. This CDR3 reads CASSQGGLGTYEQYF. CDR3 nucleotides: TGCGCCAGCAGCCAAGGGGGACTAGGGACCTACGAGCAGTACTTC.

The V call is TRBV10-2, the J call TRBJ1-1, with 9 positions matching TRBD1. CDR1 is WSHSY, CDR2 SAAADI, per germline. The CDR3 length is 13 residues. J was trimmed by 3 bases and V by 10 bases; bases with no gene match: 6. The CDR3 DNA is TGCGCCACCGAGACAGGGGGAGACACTGAAGCTTTCTTT. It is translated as CATETGGDTEAFF.

CDR3 sequence reads: CASSDRGTTDTQYF. The CDR3 DNA is TGTGCCAGTAGTGACAGGGGCACCACAGATACGCAGTATTTT. This chain connects TRBV19 to TRBJ2-3, with TRBD1 identical over 8 bases. CDR1 is LNHDA, CDR2 SQIVND, per germline (reference sequence). The CDR3 contains 14 residues. V trimming: 5 bases; J trimming: 2 bases; junction bases outside the gene matches: 3.

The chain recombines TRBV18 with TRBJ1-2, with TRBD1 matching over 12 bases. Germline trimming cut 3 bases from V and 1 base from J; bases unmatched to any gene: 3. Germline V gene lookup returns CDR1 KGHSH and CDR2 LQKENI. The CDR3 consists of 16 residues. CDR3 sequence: CASSPGQGALNYGYTF. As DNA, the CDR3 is TGTGCCAGCTCACCGGGACAGGGGGCTCTTAACTATGGCTACACCTTC.

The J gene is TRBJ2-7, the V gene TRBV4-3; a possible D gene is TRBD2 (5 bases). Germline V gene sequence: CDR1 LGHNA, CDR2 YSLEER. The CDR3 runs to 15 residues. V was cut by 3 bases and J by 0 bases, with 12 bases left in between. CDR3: CASSQDRDPSYEQYF. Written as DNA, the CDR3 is TGCGCCAGCAGCCAGGACCGGGATCCCTCCTACGAGCAGTACTTC.

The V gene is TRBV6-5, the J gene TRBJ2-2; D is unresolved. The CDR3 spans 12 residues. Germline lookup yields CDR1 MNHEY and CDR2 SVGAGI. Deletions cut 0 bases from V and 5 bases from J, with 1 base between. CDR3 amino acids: CASSYSTGELFF. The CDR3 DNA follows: TGTGCCAGCAGTTACTCGACCGGGGAGCTGTTTTTT.

The CDR3 loop is CASSQGGTSGYEQYF. For the CDR3, the DNA is TGCGCCAGCAGCCAAGGTGGGACTAGCGGGTACGAGCAGTACTTC. V and J are TRBV4-3 and TRBJ2-7; TRBD2 aligns across 12 bases. Germline V gives CDR1 LGHNA, CDR2 YSLEER. This CDR3 contains 15 residues. Unmatched junction bases numbered 2, after V lost 1 base and J lost 4 bases.

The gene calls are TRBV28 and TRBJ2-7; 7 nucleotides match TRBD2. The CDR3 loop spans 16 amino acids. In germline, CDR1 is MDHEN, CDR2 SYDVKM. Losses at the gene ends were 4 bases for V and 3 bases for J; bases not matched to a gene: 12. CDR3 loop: CASSSRRAGKGYEQYF. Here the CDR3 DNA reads TGTGCCAGCAGTTCGCGTCGAGCGGGAAAGGGCTACGAGCAGTACTTC. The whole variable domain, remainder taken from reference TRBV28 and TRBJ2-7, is DVKVTQSSRYLVKRTGEKVFLECVQDMDHENMFWYRQDPGLGLRLIYFSYDVKMKEKGDIPEGYSVSREKKERFSLILESASTNQTSMYLCASSSRRAGKGYEQYFGPGTRLTVT.

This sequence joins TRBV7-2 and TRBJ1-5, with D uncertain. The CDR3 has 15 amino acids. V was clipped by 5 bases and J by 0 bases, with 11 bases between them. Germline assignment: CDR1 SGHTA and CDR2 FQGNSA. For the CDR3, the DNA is TGTGCCAGCAGCCTCGGGCACAGTAGCAATCAGCCCCAGCATTTT. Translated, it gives CASSLGHSSNQPQHF.

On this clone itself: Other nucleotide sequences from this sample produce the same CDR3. This CDR3 reads CASSLLNTEAFF. Here the CDR3 DNA reads TGTGCCAGCAGTTTGCTAAACACTGAAGCTTTCTTT. V is TRBV28 and J is TRBJ1-1; D call uncertain. The germline V gene has CDR1 MDHEN and CDR2 SYDVKM. The V gene lost 3 bases and the J gene lost 2 bases, with 4 bases spanning the gap. The CDR3 is 12 amino acids.

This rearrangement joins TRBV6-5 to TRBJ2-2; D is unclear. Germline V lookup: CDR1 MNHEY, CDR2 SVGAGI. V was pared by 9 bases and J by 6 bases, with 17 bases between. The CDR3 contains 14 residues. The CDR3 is CASFRLGVPGELFF. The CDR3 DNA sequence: TGTGCCAGTTTCCGCTTGGGCGTGCCCGGGGAGCTGTTTTTT.

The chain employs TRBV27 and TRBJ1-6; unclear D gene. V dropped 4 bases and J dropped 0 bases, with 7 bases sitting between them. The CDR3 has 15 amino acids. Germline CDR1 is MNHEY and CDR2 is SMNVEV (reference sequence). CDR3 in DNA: TGTGCCAGCAGTTCCCCTAGCTCCTATAATTCACCCCTCCACTTT. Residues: CASSSPSSYNSPLHF.

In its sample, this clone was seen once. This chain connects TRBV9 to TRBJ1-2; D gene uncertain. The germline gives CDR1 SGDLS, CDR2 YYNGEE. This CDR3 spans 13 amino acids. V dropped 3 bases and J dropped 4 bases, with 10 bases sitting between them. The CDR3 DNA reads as TGTGCCAGCAGCGAAGGGTCAGGCTATGGCTACACCTTC. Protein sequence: CASSEGSGYGYTF.

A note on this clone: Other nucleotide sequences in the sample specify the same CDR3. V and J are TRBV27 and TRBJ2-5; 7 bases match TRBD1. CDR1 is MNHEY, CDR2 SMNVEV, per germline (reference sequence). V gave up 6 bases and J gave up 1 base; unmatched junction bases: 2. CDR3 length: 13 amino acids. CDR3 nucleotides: TGTGCCAGCAGGGACAGGCTCCAAGAGACCCAGTACTTC. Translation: CASRDRLQETQYF.

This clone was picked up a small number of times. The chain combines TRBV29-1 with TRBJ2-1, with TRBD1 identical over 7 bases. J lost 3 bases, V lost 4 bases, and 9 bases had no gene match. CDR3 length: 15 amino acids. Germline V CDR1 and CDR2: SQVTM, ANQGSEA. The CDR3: CSVGGDRAFYNEQFF. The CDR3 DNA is TGCAGCGTTGGAGGGGACAGAGCATTCTACAATGAGCAGTTCTTC.

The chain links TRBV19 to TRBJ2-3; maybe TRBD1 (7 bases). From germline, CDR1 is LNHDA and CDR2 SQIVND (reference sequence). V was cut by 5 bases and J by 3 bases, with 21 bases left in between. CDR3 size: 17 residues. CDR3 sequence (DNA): TGTGCCAGTAGTCCAGGGGGGACTCCCTTGGTGACAGATACGCAGTATTTT. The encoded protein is CASSPGGTPLVTDTQYF.

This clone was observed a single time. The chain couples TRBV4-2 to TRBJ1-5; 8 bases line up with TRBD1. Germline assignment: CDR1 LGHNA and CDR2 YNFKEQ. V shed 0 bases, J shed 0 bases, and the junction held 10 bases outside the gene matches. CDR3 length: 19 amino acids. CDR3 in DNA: TGTGCCAGCAGCCAAGAACCCGACAGGGGCGAGTATAGCAATCAGCCCCAGCATTTT. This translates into CASSQEPDRGEYSNQPQHF.

CDR3 coding DNA: TGTGCTAGTGGTTTGGATCTCTCCTACGAGCAGTACTTC. It specifies CASGLDLSYEQYF. The chain joins TRBV12-5 to TRBJ2-7; the D is unclear. V was clipped by 1 base and J by 0 bases, with 4 bases between them. The germline gives CDR1 LGHNT, CDR2 FRNRAP. This CDR3 spans 13 amino acids.

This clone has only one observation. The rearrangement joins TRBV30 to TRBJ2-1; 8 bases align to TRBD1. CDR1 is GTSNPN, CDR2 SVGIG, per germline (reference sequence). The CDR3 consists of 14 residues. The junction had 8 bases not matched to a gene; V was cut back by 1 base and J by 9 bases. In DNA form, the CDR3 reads TGTGCCTGGAGTGGATCGACAGGGGTCGCTGAGCAGTTCTTC. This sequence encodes CAWSGSTGVAEQFF.

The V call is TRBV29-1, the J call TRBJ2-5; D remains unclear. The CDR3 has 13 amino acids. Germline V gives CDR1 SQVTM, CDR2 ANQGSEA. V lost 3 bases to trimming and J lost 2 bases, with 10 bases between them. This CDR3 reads CSVDRTGQETQYF. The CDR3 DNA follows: TGCAGCGTTGACCGGACGGGTCAAGAGACCCAGTACTTC.